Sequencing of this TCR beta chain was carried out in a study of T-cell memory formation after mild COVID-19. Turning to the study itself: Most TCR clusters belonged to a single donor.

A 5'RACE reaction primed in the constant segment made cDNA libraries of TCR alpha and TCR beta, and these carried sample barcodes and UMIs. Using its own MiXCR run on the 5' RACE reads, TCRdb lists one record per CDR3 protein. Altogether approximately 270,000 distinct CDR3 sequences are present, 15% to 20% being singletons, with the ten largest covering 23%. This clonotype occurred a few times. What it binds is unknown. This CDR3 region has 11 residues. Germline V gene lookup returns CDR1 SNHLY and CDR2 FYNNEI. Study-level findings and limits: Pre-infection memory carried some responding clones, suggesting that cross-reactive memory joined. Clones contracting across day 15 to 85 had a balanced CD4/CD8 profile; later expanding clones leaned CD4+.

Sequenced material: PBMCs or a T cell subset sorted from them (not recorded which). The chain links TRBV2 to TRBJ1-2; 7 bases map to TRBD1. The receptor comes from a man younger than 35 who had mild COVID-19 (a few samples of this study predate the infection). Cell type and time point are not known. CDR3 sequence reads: CASGTVEEETF. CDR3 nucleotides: TGTGCTAGCGGGACAGTGGAGGAGGAAACCTTC.